This TCR beta chain was observed in a study of T cells after posttransplantation cyclophosphamide. Study observations and caveats: Recipient CMV seropositivity and CMV reactivation strongly tracked TRB clonality.

This clone appeared many times. Its antigen is unknown. This table comes from immunoSEQ multiplex PCR, and its TCRdb copy is limited to in-frame clones, with some not included. The table lists some 31,000 clones, no singletons, with 4.8% in the top ten. Sequencing was carried out using PBMCs. This sequence originates from a woman between 25 and 40 years old in good health and a related stem cell transplant donor.

CDR3 in amino acids: CASRGGGTDTQYF. CDR3 coding DNA: TGTGCCAGCAGGGGGGGAGGCACAGATACGCAGTATTTT. The rearrangement uses TRBV2 and TRBJ2-3; possible D gene TRBD2, 6 bases. Trimming pared 6 bases from V and 1 base from J, leaving 8 bases between. This CDR3 comprises 13 residues. Germline CDR1 SNHLY, CDR2 FYNNEI.